These T cell receptor beta chains were read from a single sample in a study of graft-versus-host responses after intestinal transplantation. The data were produced by immunoSEQ multiplex PCR, yet TCRdb's version contains in-frame clones alone and is incomplete. The sample has about 27,000 clones; approximately 87% are singletons. The sequencing used PBMCs, collected around 28 days after intestinal transplant. These receptors all stem from a human patient who received an intestinal transplant, so some T cells may come from the graft donor. Each CDR3 is given with its conserved first and last residue. A D gene is named only where the DNA matches it firmly. Expanded clones are given a class, and other clones once, few, many or no size at all.

v_gene: TRBV27; abundance: few; d_gene: NA; j_gene: TRBJ2-7; CDR3aa: CASSPQGGYEQYF; CDR3nt: TGTGCCAGCAGTCCCCAAGGGGGCTACGAGCAGTACTTC
v_gene: TRBV5-6; abundance: NA; d_gene: NA; j_gene: TRBJ2-1; CDR3aa: CASSLAGAGRGENEQFF; CDR3nt: TGTGCCAGCAGCTTGGCCGGAGCGGGCAGGGGGGAGAATGAGCAGTTCTTC
v_gene: TRBV6-5; abundance: NA; d_gene: TRBD2; j_gene: TRBJ2-7; CDR3aa: CASSPTSGVIEQYF; CDR3nt: TGTGCCAGCAGTCCGACTAGCGGGGTTATCGAGCAGTACTTC
v_gene: TRBV29-1; abundance: NA; d_gene: NA; j_gene: TRBJ2-3; CDR3aa: CSVRGTSTDTQYF; CDR3nt: TGCAGCGTTCGCGGAACTAGCACAGATACGCAGTATTTT
v_gene: TRBV5-1; abundance: NA; d_gene: NA; j_gene: TRBJ1-5; CDR3aa: CASSPHFCQGDGSNQPQHF; CDR3nt: TGCGCCAGCAGCCCCCACTTTTGCCAGGGAGACGGTAGTAATCAGCCCCAGCATTTT
v_gene: TRBV19; abundance: NA; d_gene: NA; j_gene: TRBJ2-5; CDR3aa: CASSLSGTQETQYF; CDR3nt: TGTGCCAGTAGTCTCTCCGGGACTCAAGAGACCCAGTACTTC
v_gene: TRBV5-1; abundance: few; d_gene: TRBD2; j_gene: TRBJ2-1; CDR3aa: CASSVYGTSGTGVEQFF; CDR3nt: TGCGCCAGCAGCGTGTACGGGACTAGCGGGACGGGCGTTGAGCAGTTCTTC
v_gene: TRBV28; abundance: NA; d_gene: NA; j_gene: TRBJ1-6; CDR3aa: CATPGGSPLHF; CDR3nt: TGTGCCACTCCGGGGGGTTCACCCCTCCACTTT
v_gene: TRBV6-4; abundance: NA; d_gene: NA; j_gene: TRBJ1-2; CDR3aa: CASSDSQGHYGYTF; CDR3nt: TGTGCCAGCAGTGACTCCCAGGGCCACTATGGCTACACCTTC
v_gene: TRBV6-4; abundance: NA; d_gene: NA; j_gene: TRBJ2-1; CDR3aa: CASSDSKRGDEQFF; CDR3nt: TGTGCCAGCAGTGACTCTAAGAGGGGGGATGAGCAGTTCTTC
v_gene: TRBV2; abundance: NA; d_gene: TRBD1; j_gene: TRBJ2-2; CDR3aa: CASSARTGKDTGELFF; CDR3nt: TGTGCCAGCAGCGCTCGGACAGGGAAGGACACCGGGGAGCTGTTTTTT
v_gene: TRBV9; abundance: few; d_gene: NA; j_gene: TRBJ2-5; CDR3aa: CASSPHGVPQETQYF; CDR3nt: TGTGCCAGCAGCCCCCATGGGGTCCCCCAAGAGACCCAGTACTTC
v_gene: TRBV5-6; abundance: NA; d_gene: TRBD2; j_gene: TRBJ2-1; CDR3aa: CASSPTSGGRVEQFF; CDR3nt: TGTGCCAGCAGCCCGACTAGCGGGGGACGAGTTGAGCAGTTCTTC
v_gene: TRBV2; abundance: NA; d_gene: TRBD1; j_gene: TRBJ1-5; CDR3aa: CASPPVGQYSNQPQHF; CDR3nt: TGTGCCAGCCCACCGGTGGGACAGTATAGCAATCAGCCCCAGCATTTT
v_gene: TRBV2; abundance: once; d_gene: TRBD1; j_gene: TRBJ1-1; CDR3aa: CASTILGQGGSEAFF; CDR3nt: TGTGCCAGCACTATACTGGGACAGGGGGGATCTGAAGCTTTCTTT
v_gene: TRBV12-5; abundance: NA; d_gene: TRBD2; j_gene: TRBJ2-3; CDR3aa: CASGLVLAGGQPSTDTQYF; CDR3nt: TGTGCTAGTGGTTTGGTATTAGCGGGGGGTCAACCTAGCACAGATACGCAGTATTTT
v_gene: TRBV6-6; abundance: once; d_gene: NA; j_gene: TRBJ1-2; CDR3aa: CATSSIGYTF; CDR3nt: TGTGCCACCTCGTCTATTGGCTACACCTTC
v_gene: TRBV5-1; abundance: NA; d_gene: NA; j_gene: TRBJ1-1; CDR3aa: CASSPLGAMNTEAFF; CDR3nt: TGCGCCAGCAGCCCACTCGGAGCCATGAACACTGAAGCTTTCTTT
v_gene: TRBV4-2; abundance: NA; d_gene: TRBD2; j_gene: TRBJ2-7; CDR3aa: CASSSSGRDIYEQYF; CDR3nt: TGTGCCAGCAGCTCAAGCGGGAGAGATATCTACGAGCAGTACTTC
v_gene: TRBV5-1; abundance: few; d_gene: TRBD2; j_gene: TRBJ2-3; CDR3aa: CASSPGTSGGVGDTQYF; CDR3nt: TGCGCCAGCAGCCCGGGGACTAGCGGGGGGGTAGGAGATACGCAGTATTTT
v_gene: TRBV2; abundance: few; d_gene: NA; j_gene: TRBJ2-5; CDR3aa: CASSEGTPLQETQYF; CDR3nt: TGTGCCAGCAGTGAAGGGACTCCCCTCCAAGAGACCCAGTACTTC
v_gene: TRBV7-2; abundance: NA; d_gene: TRBD1; j_gene: TRBJ2-7; CDR3aa: CASSPQQGAPYEQYF; CDR3nt: TGTGCCAGCAGCCCCCAACAGGGGGCCCCCTACGAGCAGTACTTC
v_gene: TRBV5-1; abundance: NA; d_gene: NA; j_gene: TRBJ2-7; CDR3aa: CASSLGGTVYEQYF; CDR3nt: TGCGCCAGCAGCTTAGGGGGGACAGTCTACGAGCAGTACTTC
v_gene: TRBV25-1; abundance: NA; d_gene: NA; j_gene: TRBJ2-5; CDR3aa: CASGVETQYF; CDR3nt: TGTGCCAGTGGGGTAGAGACCCAGTACTTC
v_gene: TRBV13; abundance: NA; d_gene: NA; j_gene: TRBJ2-1; CDR3aa: CASTGRVGEQFF; CDR3nt: TGTGCCAGCACGGGGCGGGTCGGGGAGCAGTTCTTC
v_gene: TRBV5-1; abundance: few; d_gene: TRBD2; j_gene: TRBJ2-2; CDR3aa: CASSFGLASNTGELFF; CDR3nt: TGCGCCAGCAGCTTCGGACTAGCCTCGAACACCGGGGAGCTGTTTTTT
v_gene: TRBV7-7; abundance: NA; d_gene: NA; j_gene: TRBJ2-2; CDR3aa: CASSPPRTANTGELFF; CDR3nt: TGTGCCAGCAGCCCCCCGCGGACAGCGAACACCGGGGAGCTGTTTTTT
v_gene: TRBV12-5; abundance: NA; d_gene: NA; j_gene: TRBJ2-5; CDR3aa: CASVANWETQYF; CDR3nt: TGTGCTAGTGTTGCTAACTGGGAGACCCAGTACTTC
v_gene: TRBV13; abundance: once; d_gene: TRBD2; j_gene: TRBJ2-1; CDR3aa: CASSLGLSLAGPYNEQFF; CDR3nt: TGTGCCAGCAGCTTAGGCTTGTCACTAGCGGGGCCGTACAATGAGCAGTTCTTC
v_gene: TRBV5-6; abundance: NA; d_gene: TRBD1; j_gene: TRBJ1-1; CDR3aa: CASSGDRYTEAFF; CDR3nt: TGTGCCAGCAGCGGGGACAGGTACACTGAAGCTTTCTTT
v_gene: TRBV27; abundance: NA; d_gene: NA; j_gene: TRBJ2-1; CDR3aa: CASSLGGRPYNEQFF; CDR3nt: TGTGCCAGCAGTTTAGGAGGGAGGCCCTACAATGAGCAGTTCTTC
v_gene: TRBV5-6; abundance: NA; d_gene: TRBD2; j_gene: TRBJ2-3; CDR3aa: CASSFISGEGDTQYF; CDR3nt: TGTGCCAGCAGCTTTATAAGCGGGGAGGGGGATACGCAGTATTTT
v_gene: TRBV19; abundance: NA; d_gene: TRBD2; j_gene: TRBJ2-5; CDR3aa: CASIGTSGRETQYF; CDR3nt: TGTGCCAGTATCGGGACTAGCGGGAGAGAGACCCAGTACTTC
v_gene: TRBV27; abundance: few; d_gene: NA; j_gene: TRBJ2-3; CDR3aa: CASSFRTGRTDTQYF; CDR3nt: TGTGCCAGCAGTTTCCGGACGGGACGCACAGATACGCAGTATTTT
v_gene: TRBV2; abundance: NA; d_gene: TRBD1; j_gene: TRBJ2-1; CDR3aa: CASSEQGQGSNEQFF; CDR3nt: TGTGCCAGCAGTGAACAGGGACAGGGTAGCAATGAGCAGTTCTTC
v_gene: TRBV28; abundance: NA; d_gene: NA; j_gene: TRBJ2-5; CDR3aa: CASSLSPLDSKTQYF; CDR3nt: TGTGCCAGCAGTTTATCCCCACTCGACAGTAAGACCCAGTACTTC
v_gene: TRBV5-1; abundance: few; d_gene: NA; j_gene: TRBJ1-2; CDR3aa: CASSLWGTNYGYTF; CDR3nt: TGCGCCAGCAGCTTGTGGGGGACCAACTATGGCTACACCTTC
v_gene: TRBV6-4; abundance: NA; d_gene: NA; j_gene: TRBJ2-2; CDR3aa: CASRAGRNTGELFF; CDR3nt: TGTGCCAGCAGAGCAGGACGGAACACCGGGGAGCTGTTTTTT
v_gene: TRBV15; abundance: NA; d_gene: NA; j_gene: TRBJ2-7; CDR3aa: CATSRDLADPPYEQYF; CDR3nt: TGTGCCACCAGCAGAGATTTAGCGGACCCTCCCTACGAGCAGTACTTC
v_gene: TRBV25-1; abundance: NA; d_gene: NA; j_gene: TRBJ1-5; CDR3aa: CASHMKGNQPQHF; CDR3nt: TGTGCCAGCCACATGAAGGGGAATCAGCCCCAGCATTTT
v_gene: TRBV19; abundance: NA; d_gene: TRBD1; j_gene: TRBJ2-7; CDR3aa: CASSRTGSTYEQYF; CDR3nt: TGTGCCAGTAGTAGGACAGGGTCCACCTACGAGCAGTACTTC
v_gene: TRBV6-6; abundance: once; d_gene: TRBD1; j_gene: TRBJ1-2; CDR3aa: CASSPSDRDGYTF; CDR3nt: TGTGCCAGCAGTCCGTCGGACAGGGACGGCTACACCTTC
v_gene: TRBV2; abundance: NA; d_gene: TRBD2; j_gene: TRBJ2-1; CDR3aa: CASLGLIYNEQFF; CDR3nt: TGTGCCAGCCTGGGACTAATATACAATGAGCAGTTCTTC
v_gene: TRBV20-1; abundance: NA; d_gene: NA; j_gene: TRBJ1-2; CDR3aa: CSARTAYGYTF; CDR3nt: TGCAGTGCTCGGACAGCCTATGGCTACACCTTC
v_gene: TRBV27; abundance: few; d_gene: NA; j_gene: TRBJ2-1; CDR3aa: CASSPRRYNEQFF; CDR3nt: TGTGCCAGCAGCCCACGGCGTTACAATGAGCAGTTCTTC